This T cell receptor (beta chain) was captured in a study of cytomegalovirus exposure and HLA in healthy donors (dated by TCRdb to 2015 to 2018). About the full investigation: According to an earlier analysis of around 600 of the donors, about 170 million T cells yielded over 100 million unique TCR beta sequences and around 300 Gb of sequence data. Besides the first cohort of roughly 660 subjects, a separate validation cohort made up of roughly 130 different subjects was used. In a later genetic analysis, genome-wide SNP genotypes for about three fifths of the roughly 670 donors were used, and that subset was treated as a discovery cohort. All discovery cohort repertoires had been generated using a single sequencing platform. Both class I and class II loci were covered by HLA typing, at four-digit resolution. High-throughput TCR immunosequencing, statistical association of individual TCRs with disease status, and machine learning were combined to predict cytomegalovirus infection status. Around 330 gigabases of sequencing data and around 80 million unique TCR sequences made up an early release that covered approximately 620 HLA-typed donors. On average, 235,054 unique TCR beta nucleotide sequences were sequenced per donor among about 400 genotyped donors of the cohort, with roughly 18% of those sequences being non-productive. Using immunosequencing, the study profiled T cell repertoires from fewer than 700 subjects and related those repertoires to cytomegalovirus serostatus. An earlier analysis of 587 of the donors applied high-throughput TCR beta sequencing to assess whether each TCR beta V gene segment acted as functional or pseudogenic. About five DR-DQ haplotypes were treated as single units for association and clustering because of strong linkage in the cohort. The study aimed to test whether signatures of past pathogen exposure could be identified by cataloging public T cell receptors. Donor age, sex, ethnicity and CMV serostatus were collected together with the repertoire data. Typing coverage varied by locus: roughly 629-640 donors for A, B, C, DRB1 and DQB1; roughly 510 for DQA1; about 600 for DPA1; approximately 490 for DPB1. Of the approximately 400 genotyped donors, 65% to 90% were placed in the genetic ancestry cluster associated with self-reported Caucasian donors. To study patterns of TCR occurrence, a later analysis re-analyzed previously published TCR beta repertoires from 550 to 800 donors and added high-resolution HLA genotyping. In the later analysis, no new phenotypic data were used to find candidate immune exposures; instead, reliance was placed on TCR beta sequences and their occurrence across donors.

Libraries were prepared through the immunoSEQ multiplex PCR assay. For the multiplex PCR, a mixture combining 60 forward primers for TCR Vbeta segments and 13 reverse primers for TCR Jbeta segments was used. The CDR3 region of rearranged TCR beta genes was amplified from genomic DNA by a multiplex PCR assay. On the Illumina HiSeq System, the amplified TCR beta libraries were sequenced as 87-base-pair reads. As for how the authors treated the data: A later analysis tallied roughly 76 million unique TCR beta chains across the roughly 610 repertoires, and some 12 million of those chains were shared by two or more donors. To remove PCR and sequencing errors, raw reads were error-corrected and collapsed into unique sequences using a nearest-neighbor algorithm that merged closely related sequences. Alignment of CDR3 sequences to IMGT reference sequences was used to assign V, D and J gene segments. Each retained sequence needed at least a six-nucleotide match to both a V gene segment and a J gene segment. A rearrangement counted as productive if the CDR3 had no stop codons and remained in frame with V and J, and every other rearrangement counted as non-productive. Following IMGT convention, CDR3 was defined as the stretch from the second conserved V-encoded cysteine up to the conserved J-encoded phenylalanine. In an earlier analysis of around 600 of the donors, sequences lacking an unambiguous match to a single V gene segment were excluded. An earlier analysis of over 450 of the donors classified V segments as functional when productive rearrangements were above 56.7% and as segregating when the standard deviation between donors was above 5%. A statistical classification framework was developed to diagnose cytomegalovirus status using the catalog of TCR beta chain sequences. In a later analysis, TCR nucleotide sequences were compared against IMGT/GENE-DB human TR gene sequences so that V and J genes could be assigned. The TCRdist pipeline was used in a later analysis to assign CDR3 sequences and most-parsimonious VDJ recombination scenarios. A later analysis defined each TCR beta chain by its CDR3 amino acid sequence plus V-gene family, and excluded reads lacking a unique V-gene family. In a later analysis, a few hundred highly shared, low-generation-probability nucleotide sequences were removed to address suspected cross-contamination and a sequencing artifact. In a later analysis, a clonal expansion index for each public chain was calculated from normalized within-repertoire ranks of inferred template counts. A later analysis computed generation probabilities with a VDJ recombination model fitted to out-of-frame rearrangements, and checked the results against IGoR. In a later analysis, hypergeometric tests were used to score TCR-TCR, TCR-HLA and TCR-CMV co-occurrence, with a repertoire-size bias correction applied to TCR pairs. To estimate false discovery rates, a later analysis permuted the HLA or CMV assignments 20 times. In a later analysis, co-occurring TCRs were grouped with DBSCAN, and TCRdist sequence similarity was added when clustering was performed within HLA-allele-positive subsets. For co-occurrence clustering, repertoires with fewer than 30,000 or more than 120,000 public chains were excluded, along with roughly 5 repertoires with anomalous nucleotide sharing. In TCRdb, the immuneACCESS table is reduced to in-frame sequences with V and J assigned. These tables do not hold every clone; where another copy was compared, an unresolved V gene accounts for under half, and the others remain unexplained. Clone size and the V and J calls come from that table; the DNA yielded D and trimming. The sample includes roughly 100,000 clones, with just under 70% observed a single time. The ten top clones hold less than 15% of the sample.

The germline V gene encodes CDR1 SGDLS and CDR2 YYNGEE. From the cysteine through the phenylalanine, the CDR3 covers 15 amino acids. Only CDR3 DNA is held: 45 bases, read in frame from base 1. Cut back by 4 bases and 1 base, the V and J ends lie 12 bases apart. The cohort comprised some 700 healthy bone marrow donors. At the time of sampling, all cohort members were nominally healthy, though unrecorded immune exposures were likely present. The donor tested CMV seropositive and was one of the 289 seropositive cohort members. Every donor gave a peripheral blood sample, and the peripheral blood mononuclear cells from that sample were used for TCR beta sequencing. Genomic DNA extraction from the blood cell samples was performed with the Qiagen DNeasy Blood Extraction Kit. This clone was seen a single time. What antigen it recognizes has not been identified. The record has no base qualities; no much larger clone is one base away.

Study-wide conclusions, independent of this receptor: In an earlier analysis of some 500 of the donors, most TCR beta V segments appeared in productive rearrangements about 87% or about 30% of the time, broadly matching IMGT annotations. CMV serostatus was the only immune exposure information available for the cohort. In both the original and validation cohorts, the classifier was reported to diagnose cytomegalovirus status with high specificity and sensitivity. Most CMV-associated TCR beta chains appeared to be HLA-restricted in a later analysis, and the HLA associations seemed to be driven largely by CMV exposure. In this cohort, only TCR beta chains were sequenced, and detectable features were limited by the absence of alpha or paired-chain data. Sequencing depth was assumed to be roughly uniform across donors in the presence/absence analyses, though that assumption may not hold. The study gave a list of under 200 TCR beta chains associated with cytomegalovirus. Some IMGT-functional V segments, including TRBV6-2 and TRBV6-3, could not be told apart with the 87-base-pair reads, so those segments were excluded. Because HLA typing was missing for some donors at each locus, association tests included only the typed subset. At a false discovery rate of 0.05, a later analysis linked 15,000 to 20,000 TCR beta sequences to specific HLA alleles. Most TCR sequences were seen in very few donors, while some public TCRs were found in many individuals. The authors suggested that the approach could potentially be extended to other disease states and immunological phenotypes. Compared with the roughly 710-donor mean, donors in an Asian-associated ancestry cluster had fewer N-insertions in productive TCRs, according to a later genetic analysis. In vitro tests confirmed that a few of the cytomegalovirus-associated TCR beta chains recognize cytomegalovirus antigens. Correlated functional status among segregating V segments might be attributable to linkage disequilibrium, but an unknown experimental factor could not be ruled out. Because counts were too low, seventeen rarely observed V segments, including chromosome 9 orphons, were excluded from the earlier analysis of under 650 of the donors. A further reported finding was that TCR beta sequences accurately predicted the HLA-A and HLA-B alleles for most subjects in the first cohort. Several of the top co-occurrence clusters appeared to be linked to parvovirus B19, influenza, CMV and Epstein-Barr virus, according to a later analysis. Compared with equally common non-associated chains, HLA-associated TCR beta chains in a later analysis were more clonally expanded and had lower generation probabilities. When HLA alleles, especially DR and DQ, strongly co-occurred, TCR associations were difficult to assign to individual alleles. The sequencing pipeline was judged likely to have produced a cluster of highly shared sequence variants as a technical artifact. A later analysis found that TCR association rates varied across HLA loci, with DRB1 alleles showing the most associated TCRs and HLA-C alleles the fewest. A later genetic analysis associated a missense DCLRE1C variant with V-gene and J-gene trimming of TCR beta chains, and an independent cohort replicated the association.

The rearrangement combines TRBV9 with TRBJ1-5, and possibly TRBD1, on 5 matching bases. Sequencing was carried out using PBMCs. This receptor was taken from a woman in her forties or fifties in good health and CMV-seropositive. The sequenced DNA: TGTGCCAGCAGCCGGAGGGGACCGAGCAATCAGCCCCAGCATTTT. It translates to CASSRRGPSNQPQHF.